The 12 T cell receptor beta chains given below trace back to one sample, sequenced in a study of blood T cell repertoires in COVID-19. Generated by immunoSEQ multiplex PCR, the TCRdb table keeps only in-frame clones and is missing some. Altogether some 300,000 clones are present, around four fifths being singletons, with the ten largest covering 4% to 5%. What was sequenced was peripheral blood. The receptors come from a woman aged 50 to 65 with active or convalescent COVID-19.

J is TRBJ2-7 and V is TRBV28; D perhaps matches TRBD2 (6 bases). CDR1 and CDR2 (germline): MDHEN, SYDVKM. V gave up 5 bases and J gave up 4 bases, with 12 bases separating them. The CDR3 has 13 amino acids. The CDR3 region is CASSAGTYYEQYF. The CDR3 coding sequence is TGTGCCAGCAGTGCGGGGACTTATTACGAGCAGTACTTC.

This sequence joins TRBV3-1 (or the pseudogene TRBV3-2) and TRBJ2-7; D is ambiguous. Germline V gene lookup returns CDR1 LGHDT and CDR2 YNNKEL (reference sequence). V lost 2 bases, J lost 0 bases, and 8 bases lay in between. This CDR3 has 14 residues. The CDR3 loop is CASSQFQVSYEQYF. The CDR3 DNA follows: TGTGCCAGCAGCCAATTCCAGGTCTCCTACGAGCAGTACTTC.

This chain links TRBV6-5 with TRBJ1-2; TRBD1 agrees at 7 bases. The V gene end was trimmed by 6 bases and the J gene end by 5 bases; junction bases not matched to a gene: 6. The CDR3 covers 13 residues. CDR1 is MNHEY and CDR2 is SVGAGI in the germline V gene. CDR3 protein: CASSTVQGYGYTF. CDR3 sequence (DNA): TGTGCCAGCAGCACCGTACAGGGGTATGGCTACACCTTC.

This clone was counted once. The chain couples TRBV2 to TRBJ1-2; 9 positions match TRBD1. The V gene's germline CDR1 is SNHLY and CDR2 FYNNEI. This CDR3 has 14 amino acids. Unmatched junction bases numbered 14, after V lost 10 bases and J lost 8 bases. The CDR3 sequence is CANLPGQGVGGYTF. CDR3 sequence (DNA): TGTGCCAACCTGCCGGGACAGGGAGTTGGGGGCTACACCTTC.

This chain uses TRBV25-1 with TRBJ1-5; D gene unclear. V was pared by 4 bases and J by 2 bases, with 3 bases between. Germline V gene lookup returns CDR1 MGHDK and CDR2 SYGVNS. The CDR3 runs to 12 residues. The CDR3 region has the DNA TGTGCCAGCAGTGTCGGCAATCAGCCCCAGCATTTT. Translating it yields CASSVGNQPQHF.

This clone has just a few counts. J is TRBJ2-2 and V is TRBV5-6; a weak D match, TRBD2 (6 bases). V shed 4 bases and J shed 5 bases, with 18 bases lying between them. Germline CDR1 and CDR2: SGHDT and YYEEEE. This CDR3 has 16 amino acids. CDR3 residues: CASSLEWGVRTGELFF. The DNA for the CDR3 is TGTGCCAGCAGCCTAGAATGGGGGGTCCGGACCGGGGAGCTGTTTTTT. Drawing the rest from reference TRBV5-6 and TRBJ2-2, the complete variable domain is DAGVTQSPTHLIKTRGQQVTLRCSPKSGHDTVSWYQQALGQGPQFIFQYYEEEERQRGNFPDRFSGHQFPNYSSELNVNALLLGDSALYLCASSLEWGVRTGELFFGEGSRLTVL.

This rearrangement joins TRBV6-5 to TRBJ1-1, with D maybe TRBD1 (6 bases). CDR3 length equals 13 residues. V was pared by 4 bases and J by 1 base, with 7 bases between. Germline CDR1 is MNHEY and CDR2 is SVGAGI. In DNA form, the CDR3 reads TGTGCCAGCAGTTCGGGACAGAACACTGAAGCTTTCTTT. Translated: CASSSGQNTEAFF.

This clone was picked up a small number of times. The chain has TRBV6-5 and TRBJ1-1, with D possibly TRBD1 on 5 matching bases. The CDR3 spans 13 residues. Trimming left V 8 bases short and J 1 base short, with 11 bases between. CDR1 and CDR2 from the germline V gene are MNHEY and SVGAGI. The CDR3 DNA is TGTGCCAGCTCTTGGAGGGGGAACACTGAAGCTTTCTTT. This translates into CASSWRGNTEAFF.

J is TRBJ1-3 and V is TRBV5-1; possibly TRBD1 for D (5 bases). Germline V gene lookup returns CDR1 SGHRS and CDR2 YFSETQ. The CDR3 is 14 residues long. The germline V and J ends were trimmed by 4 bases and 0 bases, with 8 bases remaining between them. The chain's CDR3 is CASSPGDSGNTIYF. The CDR3 DNA reads TGCGCCAGCAGCCCGGGGGACTCTGGAAACACCATATATTTT. The variable domain in full, with the rest retrieved from reference TRBV5-1 and TRBJ1-3, is KAGVTQTPRYLIKTRGQQVTLSCSPISGHRSVSWYQQTPGQGLQFLFEYFSETQRNKGNFPGRFSGRQFSNSRSEMNVSTLELGDSALYLCASSPGDSGNTIYFGEGSWLTVV.

The V and J genes are TRBV27 and TRBJ1-1, with 8 bases that match TRBD1. V gave up 5 bases and J gave up 5 bases; unmatched junction bases: 7. The CDR3 is 14 amino acids. Germline V CDR1 and CDR2: MNHEY, SMNVEV (reference sequence). The CDR3 region is CASSLDQGATEAFF. The CDR3, as DNA: TGTGCCAGCAGTCTGGACCAGGGGGCGACTGAAGCTTTCTTT.

The chain recombines TRBV5-1 with TRBJ2-2; no definite D call. The V end lost 0 bases, the J end lost 5 bases, and 5 bases lay between the germline ends. The CDR3 extends over 13 amino acids. Germline V gene sequence: CDR1 SGHRS, CDR2 YFSETQ. The CDR3 DNA reads TGCGCCAGCAGCTTGGACAATACCGGGGAGCTGTTTTTT. Its translation is CASSLDNTGELFF.

The chain is built from TRBV5-6 and TRBJ2-2; tentative D call: TRBD1 (5 bases). Trimming left V 3 bases short and J 6 bases short, with 12 bases between. The length of the CDR3 is 14 residues. Germline CDR1 reads SGHDT; CDR2 reads YYEEEE. DNA for the CDR3: TGTGCCAGCAGCTCGCAGGGAAATCCCGGGGAGCTGTTTTTT. Amino acids: CASSSQGNPGELFF.